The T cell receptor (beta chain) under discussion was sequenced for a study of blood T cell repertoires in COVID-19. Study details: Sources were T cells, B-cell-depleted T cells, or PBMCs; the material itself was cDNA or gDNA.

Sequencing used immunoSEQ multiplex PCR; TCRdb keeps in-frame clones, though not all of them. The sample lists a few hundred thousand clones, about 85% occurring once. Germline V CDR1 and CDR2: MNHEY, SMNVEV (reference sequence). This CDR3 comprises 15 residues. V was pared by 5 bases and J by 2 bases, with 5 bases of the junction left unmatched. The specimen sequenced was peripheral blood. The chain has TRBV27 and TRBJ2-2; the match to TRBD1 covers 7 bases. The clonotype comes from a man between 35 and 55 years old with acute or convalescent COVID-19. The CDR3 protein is CASSPRDRNTGELFF. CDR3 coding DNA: TGTGCCAGCAGTCCTCGGGACAGAAACACCGGGGAGCTGTTTTTT.